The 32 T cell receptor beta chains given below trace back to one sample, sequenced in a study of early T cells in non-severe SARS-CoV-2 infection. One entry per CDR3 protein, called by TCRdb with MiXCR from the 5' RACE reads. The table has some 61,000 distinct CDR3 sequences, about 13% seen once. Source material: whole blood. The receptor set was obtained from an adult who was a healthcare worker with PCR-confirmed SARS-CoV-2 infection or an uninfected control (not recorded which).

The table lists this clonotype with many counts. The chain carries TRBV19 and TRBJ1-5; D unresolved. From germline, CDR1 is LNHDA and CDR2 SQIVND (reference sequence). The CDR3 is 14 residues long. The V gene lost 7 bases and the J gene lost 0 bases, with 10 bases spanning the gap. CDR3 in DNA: TGTGCCAGTAATCCGGATCCTAGCAATCAGCCCCAGCATTTT. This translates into CASNPDPSNQPQHF.

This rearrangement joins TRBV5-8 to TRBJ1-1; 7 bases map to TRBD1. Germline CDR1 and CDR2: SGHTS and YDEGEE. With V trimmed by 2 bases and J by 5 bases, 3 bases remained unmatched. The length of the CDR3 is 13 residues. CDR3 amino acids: CASSFRGRTEAFF. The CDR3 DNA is TGTGCCAGCAGCTTCAGGGGGAGAACTGAAGCTTTCTTT. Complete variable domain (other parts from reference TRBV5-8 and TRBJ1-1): EAGVTQSPTHLIKTRGQQATLRCSPISGHTSVYWYQQALGLGLQFLLWYDEGEERNRGNFPPRFSGRQFPNYSSELNVNALELEDSALYLCASSFRGRTEAFFGQGTRLTVV.

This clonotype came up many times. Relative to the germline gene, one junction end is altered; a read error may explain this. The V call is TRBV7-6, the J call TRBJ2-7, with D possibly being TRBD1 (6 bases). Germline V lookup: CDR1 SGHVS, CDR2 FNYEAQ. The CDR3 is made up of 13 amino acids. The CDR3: CASSAHLGASTVF. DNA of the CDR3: TGTGCCAGCAGCGCCCACTTGGGGGCTAGCACGGTGTTC.

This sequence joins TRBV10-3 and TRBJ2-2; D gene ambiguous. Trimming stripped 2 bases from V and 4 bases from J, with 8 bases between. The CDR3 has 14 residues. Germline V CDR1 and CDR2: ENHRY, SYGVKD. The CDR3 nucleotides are TGTGCCATCAGTGAGGAGCGACTCACCGGGGAGCTGTTTTTT. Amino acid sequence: CAISEERLTGELFF.

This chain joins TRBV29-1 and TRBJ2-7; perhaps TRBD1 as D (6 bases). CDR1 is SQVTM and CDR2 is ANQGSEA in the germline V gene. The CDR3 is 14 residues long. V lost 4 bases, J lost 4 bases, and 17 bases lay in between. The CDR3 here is CSVGQGGPGYEQYF. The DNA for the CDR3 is TGCAGCGTTGGACAAGGGGGACCGGGGTACGAGCAGTACTTC.

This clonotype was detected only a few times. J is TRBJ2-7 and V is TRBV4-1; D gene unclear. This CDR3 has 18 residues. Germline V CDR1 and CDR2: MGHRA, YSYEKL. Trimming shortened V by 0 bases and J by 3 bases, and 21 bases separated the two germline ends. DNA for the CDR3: TGCGCCAGCAGCCAAGATTATTACAACGTGGGTGGATACTACGAGCAGTACTTC. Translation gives CASSQDYYNVGGYYEQYF.

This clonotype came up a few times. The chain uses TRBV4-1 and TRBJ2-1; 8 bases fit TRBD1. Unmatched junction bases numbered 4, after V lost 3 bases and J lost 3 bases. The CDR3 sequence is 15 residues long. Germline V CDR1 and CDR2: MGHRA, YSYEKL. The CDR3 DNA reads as TGCGCCAGCAGCCACCCGGACAGGGACTACAATGAGCAGTTCTTC. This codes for CASSHPDRDYNEQFF.

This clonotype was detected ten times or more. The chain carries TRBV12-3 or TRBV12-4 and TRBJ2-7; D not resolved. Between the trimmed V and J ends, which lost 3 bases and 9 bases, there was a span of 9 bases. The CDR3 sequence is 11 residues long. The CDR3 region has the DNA TGTGCCAGCAGTTTCGGGTCTCGGCAGTACTTC. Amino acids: CASSFGSRQYF.

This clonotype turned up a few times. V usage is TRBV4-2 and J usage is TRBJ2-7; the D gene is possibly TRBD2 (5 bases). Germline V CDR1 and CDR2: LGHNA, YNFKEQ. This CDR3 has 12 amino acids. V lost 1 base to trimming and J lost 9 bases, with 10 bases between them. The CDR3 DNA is TGTGCCAGCAGCCAAGTAGGACGGGGGCAGTACTTC. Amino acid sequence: CASSQVGRGQYF.

The CDR3 region is CASSYEGLADYQETQYF. The DNA for the CDR3 is TGTGCCAGCAGTTACGAGGGTCTAGCGGACTACCAAGAGACCCAGTACTTC. The rearrangement uses TRBV6-2 or TRBV6-3 and TRBJ2-5, with 7 positions matching TRBD2. J gave up 0 bases and V 2 bases, and 9 bases lay outside the gene matches. This CDR3 comprises 17 residues. CDR1 is MNHEY, CDR2 SVGEGT, per germline.

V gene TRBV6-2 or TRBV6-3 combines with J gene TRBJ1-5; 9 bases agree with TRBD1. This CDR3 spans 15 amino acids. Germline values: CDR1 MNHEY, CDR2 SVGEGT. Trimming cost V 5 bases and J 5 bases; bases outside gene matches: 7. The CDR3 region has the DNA TGTGCCAGCAGTCCCCGGGACAGGGTAGATCAGCCCCAGCATTTT. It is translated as CASSPRDRVDQPQHF.

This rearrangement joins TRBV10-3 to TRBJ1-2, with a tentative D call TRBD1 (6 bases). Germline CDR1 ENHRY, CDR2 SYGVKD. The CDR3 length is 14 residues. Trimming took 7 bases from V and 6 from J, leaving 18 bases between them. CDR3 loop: CAIKGTQGTHGYTF. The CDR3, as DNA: TGTGCCATCAAGGGGACCCAGGGGACTCATGGCTACACCTTC.

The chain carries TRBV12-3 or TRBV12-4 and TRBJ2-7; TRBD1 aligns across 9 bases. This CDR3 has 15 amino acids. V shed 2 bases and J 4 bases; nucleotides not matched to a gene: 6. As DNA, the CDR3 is TGTGCCAGCAGTTTACCGGGACAGGGAAGGTACGAGCAGTACTTC. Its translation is CASSLPGQGRYEQYF.

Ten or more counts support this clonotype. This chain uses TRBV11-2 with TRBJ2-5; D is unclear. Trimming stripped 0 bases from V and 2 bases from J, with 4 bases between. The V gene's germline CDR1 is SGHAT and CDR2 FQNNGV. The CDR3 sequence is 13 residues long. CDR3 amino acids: CASSLERQETQYF. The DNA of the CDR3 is TGTGCCAGCAGCTTAGAGAGGCAAGAGACCCAGTACTTC.

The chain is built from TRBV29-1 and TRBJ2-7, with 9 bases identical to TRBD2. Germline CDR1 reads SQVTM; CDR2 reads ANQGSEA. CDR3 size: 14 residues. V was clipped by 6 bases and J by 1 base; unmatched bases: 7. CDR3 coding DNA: TGCAGCGTGGCCCAGCTAGCGGGGTCCTACGAGCAGTACTTC. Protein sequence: CSVAQLAGSYEQYF.

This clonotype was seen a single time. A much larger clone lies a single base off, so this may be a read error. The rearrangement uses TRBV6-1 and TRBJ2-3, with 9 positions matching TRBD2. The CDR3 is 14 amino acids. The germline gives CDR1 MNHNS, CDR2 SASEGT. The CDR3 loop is CANSPSGATDMQYF. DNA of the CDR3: TGTGCCAACTCTCCTAGCGGGGCCACAGATATGCAGTATTTT.

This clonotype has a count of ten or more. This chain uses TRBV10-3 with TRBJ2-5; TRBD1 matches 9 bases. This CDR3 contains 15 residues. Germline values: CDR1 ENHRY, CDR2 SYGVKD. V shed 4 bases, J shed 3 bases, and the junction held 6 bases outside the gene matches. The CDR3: CAISAPGQGKETQYF. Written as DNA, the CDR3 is TGTGCCATCAGTGCTCCGGGACAGGGAAAAGAGACCCAGTACTTC.

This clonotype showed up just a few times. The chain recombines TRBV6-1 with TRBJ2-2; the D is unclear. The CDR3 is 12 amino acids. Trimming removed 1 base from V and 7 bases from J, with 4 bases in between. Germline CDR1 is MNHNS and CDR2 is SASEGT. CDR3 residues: CASSEGFGELFF. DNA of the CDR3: TGTGCCAGCAGTGAAGGATTCGGGGAGCTGTTTTTT.

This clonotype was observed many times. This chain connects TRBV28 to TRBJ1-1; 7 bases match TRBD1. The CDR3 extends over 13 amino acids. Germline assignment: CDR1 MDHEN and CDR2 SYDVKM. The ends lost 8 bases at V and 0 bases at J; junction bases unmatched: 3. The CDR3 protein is CASAGTVNTEAFF. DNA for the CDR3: TGTGCCAGCGCCGGGACAGTGAACACTGAAGCTTTCTTT.

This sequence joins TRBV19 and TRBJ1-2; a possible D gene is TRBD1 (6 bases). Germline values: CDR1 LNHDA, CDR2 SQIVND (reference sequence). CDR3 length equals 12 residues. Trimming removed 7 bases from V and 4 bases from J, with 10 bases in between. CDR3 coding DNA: TGTGCCAGTATGAGACAGGCCTATGGCTACACCTTC. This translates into CASMRQAYGYTF.

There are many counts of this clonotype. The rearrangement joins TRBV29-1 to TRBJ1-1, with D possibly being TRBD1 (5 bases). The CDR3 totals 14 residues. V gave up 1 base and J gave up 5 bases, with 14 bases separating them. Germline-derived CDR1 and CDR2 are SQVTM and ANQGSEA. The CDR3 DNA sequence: TGCAGCGTTGAAGTTGACAGCCGAAGGACTGAAGCTTTCTTT. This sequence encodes CSVEVDSRRTEAFF.

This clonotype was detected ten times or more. The CDR3 nucleotides read TGCAGCGCATCACAGGGAAACGGCAATCAGCCCCAGCATTTT. Translating gives CSASQGNGNQPQHF. This chain uses TRBV29-1 with TRBJ1-5; D is perhaps TRBD1 (6 bases). CDR1 and CDR2 (germline): SQVTM, ANQGSEA. The CDR3 covers 14 residues. Trimming pared 7 bases from V and 2 bases from J, leaving 15 bases between. Combining the CDR3 with reference TRBV29-1 and TRBJ1-5 gives the whole variable domain SAVISQKPSRDICQRGTSLTIQCQVDSQVTMMFWYRQQPGQSLTLIATANQGSEATYESGFVIDKFPISRPNLTFSTLTVSNMSPEDSSIYLCSASQGNGNQPQHFGDGTRLSIL.

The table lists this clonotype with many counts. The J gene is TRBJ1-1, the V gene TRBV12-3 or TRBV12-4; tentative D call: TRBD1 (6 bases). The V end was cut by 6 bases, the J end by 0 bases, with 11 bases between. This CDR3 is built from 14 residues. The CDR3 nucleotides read TGTGCCAGCAGCCGGGACACCATGAACACTGAAGCTTTCTTT. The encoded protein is CASSRDTMNTEAFF.

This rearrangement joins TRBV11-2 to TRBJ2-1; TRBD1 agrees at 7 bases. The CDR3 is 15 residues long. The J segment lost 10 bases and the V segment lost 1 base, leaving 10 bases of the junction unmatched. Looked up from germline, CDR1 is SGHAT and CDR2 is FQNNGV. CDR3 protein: CASSLALQGQREQFF. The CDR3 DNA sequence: TGTGCCAGCAGCTTAGCCTTACAGGGGCAGAGAGAGCAGTTCTTC. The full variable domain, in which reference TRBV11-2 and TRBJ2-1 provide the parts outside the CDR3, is EAGVAQSPRYKIIEKRQSVAFWCNPISGHATLYWYQQILGQGPKLLIQFQNNGVVDDSQLPKDRFSAERLKGVDSTLKIQPAKLEDSAVYLCASSLALQGQREQFFGPGTRLTVL.

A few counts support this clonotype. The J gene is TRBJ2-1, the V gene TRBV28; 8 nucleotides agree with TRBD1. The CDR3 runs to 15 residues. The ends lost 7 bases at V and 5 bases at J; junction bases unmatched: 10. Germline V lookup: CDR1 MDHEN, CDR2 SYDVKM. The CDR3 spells CASNSGQGRNNEQFF. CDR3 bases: TGTGCCAGCAACTCCGGACAGGGTAGAAACAATGAGCAGTTCTTC.

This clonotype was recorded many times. The CDR3: CASSERGTADTQYF. CDR3 bases: TGTGCCAGCAGTGAAAGGGGGACAGCAGATACGCAGTATTTT. The rearrangement joins TRBV2 to TRBJ2-3; TRBD1 matches 7 bases. CDR1 is SNHLY, CDR2 FYNNEI, per germline. The CDR3 is 14 residues long. J lost 4 bases, V lost 2 bases, and 3 bases had no gene match.

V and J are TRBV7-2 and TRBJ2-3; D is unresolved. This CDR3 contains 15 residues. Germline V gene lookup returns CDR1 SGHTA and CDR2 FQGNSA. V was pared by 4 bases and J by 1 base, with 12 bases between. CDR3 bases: TGTGCCAGCAGCTCGATAGATTGGGGCACAGATACGCAGTATTTT. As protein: CASSSIDWGTDTQYF.

CDR3: CASMGMGYIQYF. CDR3 nucleotides: TGTGCCAGCATGGGGATGGGGTACATTCAGTACTTC. The J gene is TRBJ2-4, the V gene TRBV12-3 or TRBV12-4; D gene ambiguous. The CDR3 loop spans 12 amino acids. The V and J ends lost 7 bases and 8 bases respectively, with 12 bases between them.

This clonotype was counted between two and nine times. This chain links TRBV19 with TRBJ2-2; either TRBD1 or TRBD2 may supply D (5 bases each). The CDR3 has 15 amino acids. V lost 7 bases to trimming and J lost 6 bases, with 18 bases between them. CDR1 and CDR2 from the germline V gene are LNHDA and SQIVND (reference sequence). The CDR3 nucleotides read TGTGCCAGTACCCGGTGGGGGTTAGCGCCCGGGGAGCTGTTTTTT. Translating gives CASTRWGLAPGELFF.

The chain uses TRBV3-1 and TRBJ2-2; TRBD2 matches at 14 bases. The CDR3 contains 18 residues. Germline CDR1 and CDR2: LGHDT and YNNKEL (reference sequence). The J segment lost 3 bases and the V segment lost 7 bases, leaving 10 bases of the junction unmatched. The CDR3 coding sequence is TGTGCCAGCAACCGAAGACTAGCGGGAGGGCCGTACACCGGGGAGCTGTTTTTT. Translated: CASNRRLAGGPYTGELFF.

The CDR3 DNA reads TGCGCCAGCAGCGTGAGTACAGGGACAGATACGCAGTATTTT. Its protein product is CASSVSTGTDTQYF. This rearrangement joins TRBV5-1 to TRBJ2-3; D is perhaps TRBD1 (6 bases). V was trimmed by 4 bases and J by 3 bases, leaving 12 bases between them. CDR1 is SGHRS and CDR2 is YFSETQ in the germline V gene. This CDR3 spans 14 amino acids.

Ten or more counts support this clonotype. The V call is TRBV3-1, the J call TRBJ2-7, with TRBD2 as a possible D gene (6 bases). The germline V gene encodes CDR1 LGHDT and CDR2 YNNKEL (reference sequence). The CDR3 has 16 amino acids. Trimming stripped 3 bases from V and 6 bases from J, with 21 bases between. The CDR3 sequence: CASSHDRRGIKFEQYF. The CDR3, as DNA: TGTGCCAGCAGCCATGATAGGCGCGGGATAAAATTCGAGCAGTACTTC.